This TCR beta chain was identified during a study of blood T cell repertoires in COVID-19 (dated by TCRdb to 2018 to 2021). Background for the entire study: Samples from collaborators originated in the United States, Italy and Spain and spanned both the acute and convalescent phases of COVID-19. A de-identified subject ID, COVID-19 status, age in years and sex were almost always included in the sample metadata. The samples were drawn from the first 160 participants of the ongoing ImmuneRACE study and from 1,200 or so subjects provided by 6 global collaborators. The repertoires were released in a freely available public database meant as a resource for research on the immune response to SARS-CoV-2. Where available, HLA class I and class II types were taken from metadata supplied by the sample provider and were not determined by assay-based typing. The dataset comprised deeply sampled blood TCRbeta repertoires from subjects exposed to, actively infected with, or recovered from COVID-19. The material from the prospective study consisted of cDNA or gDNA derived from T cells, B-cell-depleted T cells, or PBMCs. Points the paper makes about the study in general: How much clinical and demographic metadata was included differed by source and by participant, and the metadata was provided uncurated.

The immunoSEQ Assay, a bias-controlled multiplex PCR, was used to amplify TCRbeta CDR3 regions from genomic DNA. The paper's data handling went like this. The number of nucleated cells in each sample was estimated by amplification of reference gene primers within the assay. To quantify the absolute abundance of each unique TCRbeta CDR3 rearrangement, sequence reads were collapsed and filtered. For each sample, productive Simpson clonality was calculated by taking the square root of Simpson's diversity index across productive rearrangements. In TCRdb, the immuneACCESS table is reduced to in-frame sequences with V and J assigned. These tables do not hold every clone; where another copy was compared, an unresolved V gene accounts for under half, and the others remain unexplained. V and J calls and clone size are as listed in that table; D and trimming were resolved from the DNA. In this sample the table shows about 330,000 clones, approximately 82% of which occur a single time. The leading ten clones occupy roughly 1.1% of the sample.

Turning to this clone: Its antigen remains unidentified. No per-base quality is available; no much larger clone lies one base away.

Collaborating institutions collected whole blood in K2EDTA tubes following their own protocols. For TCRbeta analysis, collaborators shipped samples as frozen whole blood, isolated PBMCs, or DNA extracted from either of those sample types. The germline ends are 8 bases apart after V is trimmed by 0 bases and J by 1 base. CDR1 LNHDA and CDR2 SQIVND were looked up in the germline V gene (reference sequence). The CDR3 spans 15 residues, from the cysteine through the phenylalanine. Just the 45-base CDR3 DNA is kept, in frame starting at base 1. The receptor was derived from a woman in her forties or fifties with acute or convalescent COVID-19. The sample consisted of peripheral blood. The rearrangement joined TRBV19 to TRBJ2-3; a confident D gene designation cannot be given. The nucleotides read TGTGCCAGTAGTATAGATCAGATCCGCACAGATACGCAGTATTTT. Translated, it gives CASSIDQIRTDTQYF. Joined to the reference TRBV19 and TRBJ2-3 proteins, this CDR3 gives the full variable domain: DGGITQSPKYLFRKEGQNVTLSCEQNLNHDAMYWYRQDPGQGLRLIYYSQIVNDFQKGDIAEGYSVSREKKESFPLTVTSAQKNPTAFYLCASSIDQIRTDTQYFGPGTRLTVL.